This TCR beta chain was sequenced for a study of neurological immune-mediated disorders. This clonotype was seen ten or more times. The CDR3 extends over 17 amino acids. Trimming removed 3 bases at V and 1 base at J, with 16 bases between. CDR1 is MDHEN and CDR2 is SYDVKM in the germline V gene. One entry per CDR3 protein, called by TCRdb with MiXCR from the 5' RACE reads. Of more than 25,000 distinct CDR3 sequences in the sample, about 4% were seen once. V is TRBV28 and J is TRBJ1-5; D unclear. Input material: CD4+ T cells from blood. The source of this sequence is a woman aged 40 to 50 in good health. CDR3 region: CASSLVLNPGSNQPQHF. The CDR3, as DNA: TGTGCCAGCAGTTTGGTGTTGAATCCTGGGAGCAATCAGCCCCAGCATTTT.